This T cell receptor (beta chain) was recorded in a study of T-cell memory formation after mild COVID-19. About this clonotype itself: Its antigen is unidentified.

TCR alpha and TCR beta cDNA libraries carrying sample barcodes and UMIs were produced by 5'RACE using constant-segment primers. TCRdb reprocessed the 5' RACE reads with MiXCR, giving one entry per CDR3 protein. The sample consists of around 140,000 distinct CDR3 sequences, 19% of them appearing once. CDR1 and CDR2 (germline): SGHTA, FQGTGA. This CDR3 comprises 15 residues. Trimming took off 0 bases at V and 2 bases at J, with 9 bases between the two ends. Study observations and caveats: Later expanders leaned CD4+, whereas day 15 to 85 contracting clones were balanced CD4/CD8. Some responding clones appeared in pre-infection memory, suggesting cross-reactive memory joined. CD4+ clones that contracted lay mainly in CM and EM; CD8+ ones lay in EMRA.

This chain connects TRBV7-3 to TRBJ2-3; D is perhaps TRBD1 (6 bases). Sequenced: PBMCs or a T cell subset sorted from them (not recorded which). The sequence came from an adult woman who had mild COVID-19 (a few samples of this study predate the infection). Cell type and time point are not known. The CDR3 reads CASSLTGTFTDTQYF. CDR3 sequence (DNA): TGTGCCAGCAGCTTAACCGGGACATTCACAGATACGCAGTATTTT.